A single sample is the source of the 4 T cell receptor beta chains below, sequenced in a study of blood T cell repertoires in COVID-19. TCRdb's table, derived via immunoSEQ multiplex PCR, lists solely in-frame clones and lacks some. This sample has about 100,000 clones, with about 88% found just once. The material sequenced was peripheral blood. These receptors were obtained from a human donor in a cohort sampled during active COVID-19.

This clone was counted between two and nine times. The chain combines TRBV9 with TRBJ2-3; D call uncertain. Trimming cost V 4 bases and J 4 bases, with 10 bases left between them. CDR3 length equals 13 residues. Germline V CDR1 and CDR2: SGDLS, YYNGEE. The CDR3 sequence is CASSSRVSDTQYF. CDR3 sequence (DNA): TGTGCCAGCAGCTCACGAGTTTCAGATACGCAGTATTTT.

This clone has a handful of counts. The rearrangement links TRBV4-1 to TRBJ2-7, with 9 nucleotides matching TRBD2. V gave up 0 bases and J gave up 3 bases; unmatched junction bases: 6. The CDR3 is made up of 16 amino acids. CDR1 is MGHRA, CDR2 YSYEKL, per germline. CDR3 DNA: TGCGCCAGCAGCCAAGATGCTAGCGGGGCCCTCTACGAGCAGTACTTC. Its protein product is CASSQDASGALYEQYF.

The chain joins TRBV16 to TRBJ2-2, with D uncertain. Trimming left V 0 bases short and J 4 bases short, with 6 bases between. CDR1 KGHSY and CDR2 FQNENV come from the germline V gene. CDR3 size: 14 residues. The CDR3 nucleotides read TGTGCCAGCAGCCAATCATCCGTCACCGGGGAGCTGTTTTTT. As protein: CASSQSSVTGELFF.

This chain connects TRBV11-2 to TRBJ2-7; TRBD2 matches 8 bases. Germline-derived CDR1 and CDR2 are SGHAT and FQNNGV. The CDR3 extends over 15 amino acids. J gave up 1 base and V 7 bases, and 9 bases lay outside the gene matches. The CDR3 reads CASTPAGGGSYEQYF. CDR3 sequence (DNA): TGTGCCAGCACCCCCGCGGGAGGCGGATCCTACGAGCAGTACTTC.